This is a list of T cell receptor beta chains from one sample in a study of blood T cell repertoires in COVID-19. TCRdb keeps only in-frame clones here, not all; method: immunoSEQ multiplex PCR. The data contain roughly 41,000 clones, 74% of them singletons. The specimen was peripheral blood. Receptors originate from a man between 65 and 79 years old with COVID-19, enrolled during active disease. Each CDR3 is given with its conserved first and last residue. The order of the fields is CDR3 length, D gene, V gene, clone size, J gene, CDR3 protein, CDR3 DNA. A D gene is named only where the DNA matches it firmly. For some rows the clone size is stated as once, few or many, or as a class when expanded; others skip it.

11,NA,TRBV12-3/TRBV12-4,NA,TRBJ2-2,CASSLPGELFF,TGTGCCAGCAGTTTACCTGGGGAGCTGTTTTTT
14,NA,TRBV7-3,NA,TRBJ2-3,CASSLSSFTDTQYF,TGTGCCAGCAGCTTATCGTCTTTCACAGATACGCAGTATTTT
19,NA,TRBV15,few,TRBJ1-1,CATSRDMRGKGLGHTEAFF,TGTGCCACCAGCAGAGATATGCGGGGGAAAGGATTGGGTCACACTGAAGCTTTCTTT
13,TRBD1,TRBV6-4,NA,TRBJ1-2,CASSLTGDYGYTF,TGTGCCAGCAGTTTGACAGGGGACTATGGCTACACCTTC
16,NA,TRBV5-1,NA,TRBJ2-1,CASSLAGGTHYNEQFF,TGCGCCAGCAGCTTGGCCGGAGGAACCCACTACAATGAGCAGTTCTTC
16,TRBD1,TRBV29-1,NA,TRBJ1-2,CSAGFKPGQGHGGYTF,TGCAGCGCCGGATTCAAACCGGGACAGGGCCATGGTGGCTACACCTTC
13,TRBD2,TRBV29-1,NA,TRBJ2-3,CSVRLAGEITQYF,TGCAGCGTTCGACTAGCGGGAGAGATTACGCAGTATTTT
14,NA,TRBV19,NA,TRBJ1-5,CASSAGRLNQPQHF,TGTGCCAGTAGTGCGGGACGTTTAAATCAGCCCCAGCATTTT
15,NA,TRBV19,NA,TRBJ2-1,CASTGYSPGDNEQFF,TGTGCCAGTACAGGGTACAGCCCTGGGGACAATGAGCAGTTCTTC
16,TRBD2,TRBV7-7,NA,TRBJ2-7,CASSLGASGKNYEQYF,TGTGCCAGCAGCTTAGGTGCTAGCGGGAAAAACTACGAGCAGTACTTC
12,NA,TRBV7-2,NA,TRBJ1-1,CASSFRNTEAFF,TGTGCCAGCAGCTTTCGTAACACTGAAGCTTTCTTT
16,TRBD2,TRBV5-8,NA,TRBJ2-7,CASSIRRGLAIDEQYF,TGTGCCAGCAGCATACGCCGGGGACTAGCGATCGACGAGCAGTACTTC
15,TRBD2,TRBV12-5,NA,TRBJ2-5,CASGAGLVGPETQYF,TGTGCTAGTGGCGCCGGACTAGTGGGTCCTGAGACCCAGTACTTC
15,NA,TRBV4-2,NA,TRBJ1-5,CASSQRGDSNQPQHF,TGTGCCAGCAGCCAACGGGGGGATAGCAATCAGCCCCAGCATTTT
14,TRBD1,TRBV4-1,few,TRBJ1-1,CASSFRTGNTEAFF,TGCGCCAGCAGCTTCCGGACAGGTAACACTGAAGCTTTCTTT
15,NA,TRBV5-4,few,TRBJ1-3,CASSFKRETGNTIYF,TGTGCCAGCAGCTTCAAGAGAGAAACTGGAAACACCATATATTTT
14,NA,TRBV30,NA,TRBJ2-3,CAWDIQSTTDTQYF,TGTGCCTGGGATATTCAGTCCACGACAGATACGCAGTATTTT
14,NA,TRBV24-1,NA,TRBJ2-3,CATSASEQGNTQYF,TGTGCCACCAGTGCCTCGGAACAGGGAAATACGCAGTATTTT
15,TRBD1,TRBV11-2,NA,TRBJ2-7,CASSSGTVNFDEQYF,TGTGCCAGCAGCTCGGGGACAGTCAACTTCGACGAGCAGTACTTC
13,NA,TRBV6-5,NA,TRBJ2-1,CATGRGSYNEQFF,TGTGCCACGGGCAGGGGTTCCTACAATGAGCAGTTCTTC
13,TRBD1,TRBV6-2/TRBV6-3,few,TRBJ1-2,CASSRDRDYGYTF,TGTGCCAGCAGTCGGGACAGGGACTATGGCTACACCTTC
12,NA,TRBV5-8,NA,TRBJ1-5,CASSSFNQPQHF,TGTGCCAGCAGCTCTTTCAATCAGCCCCAGCATTTT
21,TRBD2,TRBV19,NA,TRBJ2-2,CASGPLWTSGVSDMLTGELFF,TGTGCCAGCGGACCGTTATGGACTAGCGGGGTTTCGGATATGTTGACCGGGGAGCTGTTTTTT
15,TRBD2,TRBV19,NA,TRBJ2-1,CASSIASGRMYEQFF,TGTGCCAGTAGTATAGCTAGCGGGAGGATGTATGAGCAGTTCTTC
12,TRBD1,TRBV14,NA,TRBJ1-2,CASSPGQGGYTF,TGTGCCAGCAGCCCTGGACAGGGCGGCTACACCTTC
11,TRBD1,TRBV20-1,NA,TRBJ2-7,CSAGGGYEQYF,TGCAGTGCAGGGGGCGGTTACGAGCAGTACTTC
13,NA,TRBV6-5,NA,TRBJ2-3,CASSSRLTDTQYF,TGTGCCAGCAGTTCCCGACTCACAGATACGCAGTATTTT
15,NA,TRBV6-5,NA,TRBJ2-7,CASMRGPSSSYEQYF,TGTGCCAGCATGCGGGGGCCCTCAAGCTCCTACGAGCAGTACTTC
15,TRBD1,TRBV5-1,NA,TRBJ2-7,CASSIRTGGRYEQYF,TGCGCCAGCAGCATCCGGACAGGGGGTAGGTACGAGCAGTACTTC
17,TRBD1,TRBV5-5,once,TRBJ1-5,CASSFRTGDYSNQPQHF,TGTGCCAGCAGCTTTCGGACAGGGGATTATAGCAATCAGCCCCAGCATTTT
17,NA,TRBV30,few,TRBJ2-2,CAWSGSVGDSNTGELFF,TGTGCCTGGAGTGGATCTGTCGGCGACTCGAACACCGGGGAGCTGTTTTTT
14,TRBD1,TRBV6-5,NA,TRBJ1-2,CASSTGGRPAGYTF,TGTGCCAGCAGTACAGGGGGGAGACCGGCCGGCTACACCTTC
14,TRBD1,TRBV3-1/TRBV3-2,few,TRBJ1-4,CASSVPGQDEKLFF,TGTGCCAGCAGCGTACCGGGACAGGATGAAAAACTGTTTTTT
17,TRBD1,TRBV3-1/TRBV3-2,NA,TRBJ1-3,CASSPSLTGGAGNTIYF,TGTGCCAGCAGCCCCTCCTTAACAGGGGGCGCTGGAAACACCATATATTTT
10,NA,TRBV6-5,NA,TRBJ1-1,CASSPREAFF,TGTGCCAGTTCCCCCAGGGAAGCTTTCTTT
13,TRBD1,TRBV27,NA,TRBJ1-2,CASSLTGGWGYTF,TGTGCCAGCAGTTTAACAGGGGGCTGGGGCTACACCTTC
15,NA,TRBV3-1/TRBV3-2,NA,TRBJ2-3,CASSQDRSSTDTQYF,TGTGCCAGCAGCCAAGACAGATCTAGCACAGATACGCAGTATTTT
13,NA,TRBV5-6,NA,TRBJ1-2,CASSLWGGEGYTF,TGTGCCAGCAGCTTGTGGGGAGGGGAAGGCTACACCTTC
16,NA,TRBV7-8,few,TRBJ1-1,CASSSPGIGGNTEAFF,TGTGCCAGCAGCTCCCCGGGGATCGGTGGTAACACTGAAGCTTTCTTT
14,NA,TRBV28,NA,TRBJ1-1,CASSLDSAHTEAFF,TGTGCCAGCAGTTTGGACAGCGCGCACACTGAAGCTTTCTTT
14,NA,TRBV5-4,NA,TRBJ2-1,CASSLALAMGEQFF,TGTGCCAGCAGCTTGGCCCTAGCAATGGGTGAGCAGTTCTTC
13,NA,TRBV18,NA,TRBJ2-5,CASSSNSEETQYF,TGTGCCAGCTCATCGAACTCCGAAGAGACCCAGTACTTC
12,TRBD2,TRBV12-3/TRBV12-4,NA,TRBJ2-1,CASKNGRDEQFF,TGTGCCAGCAAAAACGGGAGGGATGAGCAGTTCTTC
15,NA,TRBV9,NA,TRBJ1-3,CASSETYSSGNTIYF,TGTGCCAGCAGCGAGACCTACAGCTCTGGAAACACCATATATTTT
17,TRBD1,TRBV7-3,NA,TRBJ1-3,CASSLTGAGTGANTIYF,TGTGCCAGCAGCTTAACAGGGGCCGGGACAGGGGCGAACACCATATATTTT
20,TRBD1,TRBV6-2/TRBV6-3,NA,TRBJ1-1,CASSYFGQGIDKWRNTEAFF,TGTGCCAGCAGTTACTTCGGACAGGGGATTGACAAGTGGCGGAACACTGAAGCTTTCTTT
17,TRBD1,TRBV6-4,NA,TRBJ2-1,CASSENMVTGGLYEQFF,TGTGCCAGCAGTGAGAATATGGTAACAGGGGGCCTCTATGAGCAGTTCTTC
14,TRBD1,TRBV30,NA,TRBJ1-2,CAWSFAGGSRGYTF,TGTGCCTGGAGTTTTGCAGGGGGCAGTAGGGGCTACACCTTC